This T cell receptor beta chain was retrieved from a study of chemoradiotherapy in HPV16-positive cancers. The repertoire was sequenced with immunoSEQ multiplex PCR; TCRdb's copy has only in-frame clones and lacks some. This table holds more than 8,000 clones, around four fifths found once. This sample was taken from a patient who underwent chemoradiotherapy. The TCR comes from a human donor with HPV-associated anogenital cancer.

This CDR3 is CASSPGGWNTGELFF. CDR3 nucleotides: TGTGCCAGCAGCCCCGGGGGCTGGAACACCGGGGAGCTGTTTTTT. The chain uses TRBV7-9 and TRBJ2-2; D may be TRBD1 or TRBD2 (6 bases each). Germline values: CDR1 SEHNR, CDR2 FQNEAQ (reference sequence). The CDR3 is 15 amino acids. With 5 bases removed from V and 1 base from J, the gap between germline ends came to 11 bases.